The 11 T cell receptor beta chains given below trace back to one sample, sequenced in a study of technical replicates of blood from a few donors. TCRdb's table, derived via immunoSEQ multiplex PCR, lists solely in-frame clones and lacks some. The sample contains about 13,000 clones, 86% of which appear only once. Sequencing was carried out using PBMCs. The receptors come from a human donor in good health.

This chain connects TRBV5-1 to TRBJ1-1, with 11 positions matching TRBD1. CDR3 length: 17 amino acids. V lost 4 bases to trimming and J lost 1 base; unmatched junction nucleotides: 9. Germline V lookup: CDR1 SGHRS, CDR2 YFSETQ. This CDR3 is CASSVRTGGGRNTEAFF. CDR3 DNA: TGCGCCAGCAGCGTAAGGACAGGGGGCGGTAGGAACACTGAAGCTTTCTTT.

The gene calls are TRBV6-5 and TRBJ2-7, with D hard to call. The germline gives CDR1 MNHEY, CDR2 SVGAGI. This CDR3 is 15 amino acids long. V was trimmed by 2 bases and J by 4 bases, leaving 15 bases between them. CDR3 amino acids: CASSYTNRKGYEQYF. DNA of the CDR3: TGTGCCAGCAGTTACACAAACAGAAAAGGATACGAGCAGTACTTC.

The chain joins TRBV7-9 to TRBJ2-7, with TRBD1 matching over 7 bases. V was clipped by 1 base and J by 3 bases; unmatched bases: 9. The germline V gene encodes CDR1 SEHNR and CDR2 FQNEAQ (reference sequence). The CDR3 has 16 residues. The CDR3 region is CASSLVSGTDFYEQYF. The DNA for the CDR3 is TGTGCCAGCAGCTTAGTCTCCGGGACAGACTTCTACGAGCAGTACTTC.

This clone has a handful of counts. V and J are TRBV6-1 and TRBJ2-5, with TRBD2 as a possible D gene (6 bases). The CDR3 length is 14 residues. CDR1 is MNHNS and CDR2 is SASEGT in the germline V gene. V gave up 0 bases and J gave up 1 base, with 6 bases separating them. In DNA, the CDR3 is TGTGCCAGCAGTGAAGCGGGGGGCCAAGAGACCCAGTACTTC. This sequence encodes CASSEAGGQETQYF.

V and J are TRBV7-9 and TRBJ2-2, with D hard to call. CDR3 size: 12 residues. The germline CDR1 and CDR2 sequences are SEHNR and FQNEAQ (reference sequence). The V gene lost 5 bases and the J gene lost 7 bases, with 8 bases spanning the gap. Written as DNA, the CDR3 is TGTGCCAGCAGCCAGGTGGACGGGGAGCTGTTTTTT. This codes for CASSQVDGELFF.

V and J are TRBV6-6 and TRBJ2-2, with D uncertain. The V gene lost 4 bases and the J gene lost 1 base, with 10 bases spanning the gap. CDR1 and CDR2 (germline): MNHNY, SVGAGI (reference sequence). The CDR3 consists of 15 residues. DNA of the CDR3: TGTGCCAGCAGTTCTCTGACAAGGAACACCGGGGAGCTGTTTTTT. Residues: CASSSLTRNTGELFF.

CDR3 DNA: TGTGCCAGCAGCTTGGCCCGGACAGAGAAAGAGACCCAGTACTTC. It translates to CASSLARTEKETQYF. The chain employs TRBV5-6 and TRBJ2-5, with a weak D call TRBD1 (6 bases). The CDR3 has 15 residues. Between the trimmed V and J ends, which lost 0 bases and 3 bases, there was a span of 12 bases. The V gene's germline CDR1 is SGHDT and CDR2 YYEEEE.

The chain links TRBV5-1 to TRBJ2-5; 7 bases match TRBD2. The CDR3 extends over 14 amino acids. Germline CDR1 reads SGHRS; CDR2 reads YFSETQ. Germline trimming cut 4 bases from V and 4 bases from J; bases unmatched to any gene: 7. CDR3 amino acids: CASSGGREAETQYF. In nucleotides, the CDR3 is TGCGCCAGCAGCGGAGGGAGGGAGGCAGAGACCCAGTACTTC.

The chain links TRBV25-1 to TRBJ2-5; the match to TRBD1 covers 11 bases. V trimming: 5 bases; J trimming: 10 bases; junction bases outside the gene matches: 3. The CDR3 sequence is 12 residues long. CDR1 is MGHDK, CDR2 SYGVNS, per germline. The CDR3 is CASSPGTGGQYF. The CDR3 DNA reads TGTGCCAGCAGTCCCGGGACAGGGGGCCAGTACTTC.

The J gene is TRBJ2-7, the V gene TRBV7-8, with D uncertain. The CDR3 sequence is 14 residues long. Germline lookup yields CDR1 SGHVS and CDR2 FQNEAQ. Trimming removed 0 bases from V and 0 bases from J, with 6 bases in between. CDR3 nucleotides: TGTGCCAGCAGCTTAGCGGCTAGCTCCTACGAGCAGTACTTC. Translating gives CASSLAASSYEQYF.

The chain combines TRBV25-1 with TRBJ2-7; no firm D call. Germline loops: CDR1 MGHDK, CDR2 SYGVNS. The CDR3 has 11 residues. V was cut by 10 bases and J by 4 bases, with 11 bases left in between. CDR3 sequence: CAIRLAYEQYF. For the CDR3, the DNA is TGTGCCATCCGTTTGGCTTACGAGCAGTACTTC.